The 28 T cell receptor beta chains given below trace back to one sample, sequenced in a study of OX40 agonist ivuxolimab in advanced cancers. Only in-frame clones appear in the TCRdb table, and some are missing; sequencing was by immunoSEQ multiplex PCR. The table records under 50,000 clones, about 90% of them present only once. The sequences come from CD4+ or CD8+ T cells sorted from blood, collected in a trial of the OX40 agonist ivuxolimab. The receptors come from an adult with an advanced solid tumor such as melanoma, head and neck, liver or kidney cancer.

The chain employs TRBV6-5 and TRBJ1-2, with D possibly TRBD1 on 6 matching bases. The CDR3 contains 13 residues. The germline CDR1 and CDR2 sequences are MNHEY and SVGAGI. V was trimmed by 5 bases and J by 7 bases, leaving 14 bases between them. The CDR3: CASSPGTIGGYTF. DNA for the CDR3: TGTGCCAGCAGTCCCGGGACAATTGGTGGCTACACCTTC.

This clone has a handful of counts. This chain uses TRBV7-8 with TRBJ2-1; 8 nucleotides line up with TRBD2. Trimming at V came to 5 bases and at J to 7 bases, leaving 16 bases not matched to a gene. Germline V lookup: CDR1 SGHVS, CDR2 FQNEAQ. This CDR3 comprises 17 residues. CDR3 protein: CASSQTGAGASRNEQFF. CDR3 nucleotides: TGTGCCAGCAGCCAAACCGGAGCGGGAGCGTCCAGGAATGAGCAGTTCTTC.

The chain joins TRBV7-9 to TRBJ1-1; D is possibly TRBD1 (6 bases). V lost 2 bases to trimming and J lost 10 bases, with 14 bases between them. The germline gives CDR1 SEHNR, CDR2 FQNEAQ (reference sequence). The CDR3 is 13 amino acids. The CDR3 DNA follows: TGTGCCAGCAGCTTAACTGGGGGGGCCGGAGCTTTCTTT. As protein: CASSLTGGAGAFF.

The V gene is TRBV28, the J gene TRBJ1-1; TRBD1 aligns across 7 bases. Germline V gene lookup returns CDR1 MDHEN and CDR2 SYDVKM. The ends lost 3 bases at V and 2 bases at J; junction bases unmatched: 3. This CDR3 has 14 residues. The CDR3 coding sequence is TGTGCCAGCAGTTTGGGACAGCTAAACACTGAAGCTTTCTTT. It translates to CASSLGQLNTEAFF.

J is TRBJ2-1 and V is TRBV7-3; D remains unclear. From germline, CDR1 is SGHTA and CDR2 FQGTGA. V was cut by 3 bases and J by 8 bases, with 17 bases left in between. This CDR3 is built from 15 residues. CDR3: CASSFRASQGDEQFF. The CDR3 DNA is TGTGCCAGCAGCTTTAGGGCGTCTCAAGGCGATGAGCAGTTCTTC.

The rearrangement joins TRBV5-8 to TRBJ1-1; a possible D gene is TRBD1 (6 bases). Germline V gene sequence: CDR1 SGHTS, CDR2 YDEGEE. This CDR3 spans 15 amino acids. V was shortened by 1 base and J by 4 bases, with 14 bases between the two germline ends. The CDR3 sequence is CASSLRTAPSTEAFF. The CDR3 DNA reads as TGTGCCAGCAGCTTGCGGACAGCACCTTCCACTGAAGCTTTCTTT.

The rearrangement joins TRBV5-4 to TRBJ2-7; no definite D call. Germline CDR1 and CDR2: SGHNT and YYREEE (reference sequence). The CDR3 spans 12 residues. V lost 3 bases, J lost 0 bases, and 4 bases lay in between. For the CDR3, the DNA is TGTGCCAGCAGCTCTGTCTCCTACGAGCAGTACTTC. Its protein product is CASSSVSYEQYF.

The chain combines TRBV19 with TRBJ1-5; 7 bases are a match to TRBD1. V lost 4 bases, J lost 5 bases, and 2 bases stayed unmatched. Germline loops: CDR1 LNHDA, CDR2 SQIVND (reference sequence). The CDR3 has 13 amino acids. The CDR3 here is CASSRQGDQPQHF. DNA for the CDR3: TGTGCCAGTAGTAGGCAGGGGGATCAGCCCCAGCATTTT.

The chain joins TRBV15 to TRBJ2-1; the D gene is possibly TRBD2 (7 bases). Per the germline V gene, CDR1 is LNHNV and CDR2 is YYDKDF (reference sequence). The CDR3 runs to 17 residues. Trimming pared 0 bases from V and 6 bases from J, leaving 18 bases between. The CDR3 protein is CATSRDRSWGGPNEQFF. In nucleotides, the CDR3 is TGTGCCACCAGCAGAGATCGGTCGTGGGGGGGGCCCAATGAGCAGTTCTTC. The whole variable domain, filled in from reference TRBV15 and TRBJ2-1, reads DAMVIQNPRYQVTQFGKPVTLSCSQTLNHNVMYWYQQKSSQAPKLLFHYYDKDFNNEADTPDNFQSRRPNTSFCFLDIRSPGLGDTAMYLCATSRDRSWGGPNEQFFGPGTRLTVL.

V gene TRBV10-3 combines with J gene TRBJ2-7; the D is unclear. The V end was cut by 3 bases, the J end by 6 bases, with 3 bases between. This CDR3 region has 10 residues. Germline V gene data show CDR1 as ENHRY and CDR2 as SYGVKD. The CDR3 coding sequence is TGTGCCATCAGTGACGGCGAGCAGTACTTC. Its protein product is CAISDGEQYF.

This clone was observed once. The CDR3 sequence is CSVDGTSNPRQYF. The CDR3 DNA reads TGCAGCGTTGACGGGACAAGTAATCCGCGGCAGTATTTT. V and J are TRBV29-1 and TRBJ2-3, with D perhaps matching TRBD1 (6 bases). CDR3 length equals 13 residues. V dropped 3 bases and J dropped 11 bases, with 18 bases sitting between them. CDR1 and CDR2 (germline): SQVTM, ANQGSEA.

V gene TRBV9 combines with J gene TRBJ2-5, with 12 bases lining up with TRBD2. CDR1 and CDR2 from the germline V gene are SGDLS and YYNGEE. The CDR3 covers 15 residues. V shed 4 bases, J shed 4 bases, and the junction held 5 bases outside the gene matches. The CDR3 DNA follows: TGTGCCAGCAGCCCACGACTAGCGGGAGCAGAGACCCAGTACTTC. Amino acid sequence: CASSPRLAGAETQYF.

Here the CDR3 reads CASSLDRRNTEAFF. The CDR3, as DNA: TGTGCCAGCAGCCTGGACAGGAGGAACACTGAAGCTTTCTTT. V is TRBV16 and J is TRBJ1-1, with TRBD1 identical over 7 bases. The CDR3 runs 14 residues. Trimming at V came to 4 bases and at J to 1 base, leaving 3 bases not matched to a gene. The V gene's germline CDR1 is KGHSY and CDR2 FQNENV.

CDR3: CASTPGVRSGGLYGYTF. The CDR3 nucleotides are TGTGCCAGCACACCGGGGGTACGGTCCGGCGGGTTGTATGGCTACACCTTC. The chain uses TRBV27 and TRBJ1-2, with D maybe TRBD1 (5 bases). V dropped 7 bases and J dropped 5 bases, with 26 bases sitting between them. This CDR3 spans 17 amino acids. Germline assignment: CDR1 MNHEY and CDR2 SMNVEV (reference sequence).

The J gene is TRBJ1-1, the V gene TRBV27; maybe TRBD1 (5 bases). CDR3 length: 14 residues. CDR1 is MNHEY and CDR2 is SMNVEV in the germline V gene (reference sequence). The germline V and J ends were trimmed by 3 bases and 5 bases, with 13 bases remaining between them. The CDR3 protein is CASSLGTGRTEAFF. Here the CDR3 DNA reads TGTGCCAGCAGTTTGGGGACGGGGCGAACTGAAGCTTTCTTT.

This clone was counted once. The rearrangement links TRBV7-3 to TRBJ2-5, with D possibly TRBD2 on 6 matching bases. Germline values: CDR1 SGHTA, CDR2 FQGTGA. The CDR3 has 19 residues. Trimming removed 11 bases from V and 1 base from J, with 32 bases in between. DNA for the CDR3: TGTGCCGCAGGTAGGCGGGATGTACCACACTTAGTTTTCCAAGAGACCCAGTACTTC. This encodes CAAGRRDVPHLVFQETQYF.

CDR3: CASSTGGGREKLFF. The CDR3 nucleotides are TGTGCCAGCTCCACGGGAGGGGGTCGAGAAAAACTGTTTTTT. This sequence joins TRBV18 and TRBJ1-4; D may be TRBD1 (6 bases). The germline CDR1 and CDR2 sequences are KGHSH and LQKENI. The CDR3 runs to 14 residues. With 6 bases removed from V and 8 bases from J, the gap between germline ends came to 16 bases.

This chain joins TRBV2 and TRBJ2-1, with 7 nucleotides matching TRBD2. Germline CDR1 is SNHLY and CDR2 is FYNNEI. V shed 4 bases, J shed 3 bases, and the junction held 6 bases outside the gene matches. There are 15 residues in the CDR3. Here the CDR3 DNA reads TGTGCCAGCAGTGGTGGGACTAACTACTACAATGAGCAGTTCTTC. It encodes CASSGGTNYYNEQFF. Complete variable domain (other parts from reference TRBV2 and TRBJ2-1): EPEVTQTPSHQVTQMGQEVILRCVPISNHLYFYWYRQILGQKVEFLVSFYNNEISEKSEIFDDQFSVERPDGSNFTLKIRSTKLEDSAMYFCASSGGTNYYNEQFFGPGTRLTVL.

V usage is TRBV9 and J usage is TRBJ1-2; D unresolved. Germline CDR1 reads SGDLS; CDR2 reads YYNGEE. The CDR3 has 15 amino acids. Trimming took 0 bases from V and 0 from J, leaving 9 bases between them. The CDR3 sequence: CASSVGGRTNYGYTF. Here the CDR3 DNA reads TGTGCCAGCAGCGTAGGAGGGAGAACTAACTATGGCTACACCTTC.

The J gene is TRBJ2-1, the V gene TRBV7-9; TRBD2 matches 13 bases. The CDR3 contains 19 residues. Per germline, CDR1 SEHNR and CDR2 FQNEAQ (reference sequence). With V trimmed by 0 bases and J by 4 bases, 9 bases remained unmatched. CDR3 coding DNA: TGTGCCAGCAGCTTAGCGCCCGCGGGACTAGCGGGAAGATACAATGAGCAGTTCTTC. Its protein is CASSLAPAGLAGRYNEQFF.

V and J are TRBV6-5 and TRBJ2-7, with 9 bases fitting TRBD1. The CDR3 runs to 15 residues. Per the germline V gene, CDR1 is MNHEY and CDR2 is SVGAGI. V lost 4 bases to trimming and J lost 6 bases; unmatched junction nucleotides: 10. This chain's CDR3 is CASSSRDRGGFEQYF. CDR3 bases: TGTGCCAGCAGTTCCCGTGACAGGGGGGGCTTCGAGCAGTACTTC.

The gene calls are TRBV10-1 and TRBJ2-6; D is unresolved. Trimming pared 5 bases from V and 16 bases from J, leaving 33 bases between. This CDR3 is 18 amino acids long. CDR1 and CDR2 from the germline V gene are WNHNN and SYGVQD (reference sequence). The CDR3 sequence is CASSLNSSRTKSGQRLTF. The CDR3 DNA reads as TGCGCCAGCAGTCTCAACTCAAGTCGCACAAAGTCGGGCCAACGTCTGACTTTC.

J is TRBJ2-7 and V is TRBV7-9; perhaps TRBD2 as D (5 bases). In germline, CDR1 is SEHNR, CDR2 FQNEAQ (reference sequence). The CDR3 consists of 16 residues. The ends were cut back, 5 bases at V and 2 bases at J, with 19 bases in the middle. CDR3 in DNA: TGTGCCAGCAGCAAAGGCGGGTCGGGAAAACCCTACGAGCAGTACTTC. Its translation is CASSKGGSGKPYEQYF.

J is TRBJ1-2 and V is TRBV29-1; no clear D. Looked up from germline, CDR1 is SQVTM and CDR2 is ANQGSEA. CDR3 size: 11 residues. The CDR3 here is CSELGRYGYTF. As DNA, the CDR3 is TGCAGTGAACTAGGCCGTTATGGCTACACCTTC.

V gene TRBV19 combines with J gene TRBJ1-1, with TRBD1 matching over 10 bases. This CDR3 comprises 14 residues. Germline trimming cut 9 bases from V and 4 bases from J; bases unmatched to any gene: 8. Germline V gives CDR1 LNHDA, CDR2 SQIVND (reference sequence). Here the CDR3 DNA reads TGTGCCAGCACCCTCTGGACAGGGGGCACTGAAGCTTTCTTT. This gives the protein CASTLWTGGTEAFF. Full variable domain (missing parts from reference TRBV19 and TRBJ1-1): DGGITQSPKYLFRKEGQNVTLSCEQNLNHDAMYWYRQDPGQGLRLIYYSQIVNDFQKGDIAEGYSVSREKKESFPLTVTSAQKNPTAFYLCASTLWTGGTEAFFGQGTRLTVV.

The chain employs TRBV27 and TRBJ2-7; D may be TRBD2 (6 bases). Germline lookup yields CDR1 MNHEY and CDR2 SMNVEV (reference sequence). The length of the CDR3 is 16 residues. V lost 5 bases to trimming and J lost 2 bases, with 19 bases between them. The CDR3 coding sequence is TGTGCCAGCAGTGGCAGGATAGCGGAGGGGACCTACGAGCAGTACTTC. The encoded protein is CASSGRIAEGTYEQYF.

The chain combines TRBV7-2 with TRBJ2-5; TRBD1 matches at 9 bases. Losses at the gene ends were 5 bases for V and 5 bases for J; bases not matched to a gene: 6. This CDR3 is built from 14 residues. The germline V gene has CDR1 SGHTA and CDR2 FQGNSA. The CDR3 reads CASSPNRGQETQYF. CDR3 DNA: TGTGCCAGCAGCCCAAACAGGGGGCAGGAGACCCAGTACTTC.

This rearrangement joins TRBV14 to TRBJ2-4; maybe TRBD1 (5 bases). Germline CDR1 reads SGHDN; CDR2 reads FVKESK. This CDR3 comprises 21 residues. V was shortened by 4 bases and J by 3 bases, with 31 bases between the two germline ends. The CDR3 bases are TGTGCCAGCAGCCTCAACCCTATCTCCCCGACAGTGCTAGTAGGCAAAAACATTCAGTACTTC. This codes for CASSLNPISPTVLVGKNIQYF.